Only a few counts were recorded for the clone carrying this T cell receptor beta chain. This sample is drawn from a study of cytomegalovirus exposure and HLA in healthy donors. This PCR relied on a set of 60 Vbeta primers and 13 Jbeta primers. Libraries were prepared by immunoSEQ multiplex PCR; TCRdb keeps only in-frame clonotypes and omits some of them. The repertoire consists of about 120,000 clones, with about 78% occurring once and the leading ten covering less than 15%. The CDR3 covers 13 residues. V lost 2 bases to trimming and J lost 10 bases, with 14 bases between them. Germline CDR1 and CDR2: MNHNS and SASEGT.

Sequenced sample: PBMCs. The chain joins TRBV6-1 to TRBJ1-1; no clear D. The receptor was isolated from a woman between 35 and 50 years old in good health and CMV-seropositive. CDR3 amino acids: CASSERKEQPAFF. The CDR3, as DNA: TGTGCCAGCAGTGAACGAAAGGAACAGCCAGCTTTCTTT.